The present entry profiles one T cell receptor (beta chain) with its context. The antigen is unknown. This record belongs to a study of Ad26.COV2.S vaccination and SARS-CoV-2 variants. Using immunoSEQ multiplex PCR, the repertoire was profiled, and TCRdb retains in-frame clones only, with some absent. The sample records about 350,000 clones, about 90% being singletons. V lost 5 bases and J lost 7, with 17 bases in between. The CDR3 spans 14 residues. Germline-derived CDR1 and CDR2 are MNHEY and SVGAGI. The study, taken as a whole, reports: It was vaccine recipients, not placebo recipients, who had the higher spike-specific TCR breadth. Vaccinated and placebo-treated recipients had similar non-spike TCR breadth. Total T cell responses were possibly underestimated by TCR breadth and depth analyses.

The chain links TRBV6-5 to TRBJ1-1; tentative D call: TRBD1 (5 bases). The TCR comes from a human donor who had recovered from COVID-19. The sample in question was peripheral blood, obtained after recovery from COVID-19. The DNA for the CDR3 is TGTGCCAGCAGTCCCTCCGGGACCGCCTTTGAAGCTTTCTTT. Its translation is CASSPSGTAFEAFF.